This entry lists 27 T cell receptor beta chains sequenced from one sample in a study of T cell responses to AZD1222 COVID-19 vaccine (dated by TCRdb to the early 2020s). Library preparation was by the immunoSEQ multiplex PCR assay. What TCRdb holds here is the immuneACCESS table cut down to in-frame rearrangements. Part of the clones is not present; checked against another copy, under half of the missing clones reflect an unresolved V gene, and the others are unexplained. This sample is represented by over 100,000 clones; approximately 90% of them were singletons. The ten largest clones take up around 1.7% of the sample. The label giving this sample's time point can be read as: baseline before first vaccination. The specimen comprised peripheral blood, sampled on day 0 of AZD1222 vaccination. Every receptor here comes from an adult in good health.

This clone appeared once. This sequence joins TRBV27 and TRBJ1-4, with unresolved D. The CDR3 has 15 residues. Germline V gene sequence: CDR1 MNHEY, CDR2 SMNVEV (reference sequence). Between the trimmed V and J ends, which lost 2 bases and 3 bases, there was a span of 10 bases. The CDR3: CASSLEWGSNEKLFF. Here the CDR3 DNA reads TGTGCCAGCAGTTTAGAGTGGGGATCTAATGAAAAACTGTTTTTT. The variable domain in full, with the rest retrieved from reference TRBV27 and TRBJ1-4, is EAQVTQNPRYLITVTGKKLTVTCSQNMNHEYMSWYRQDPGLGLRQIYYSMNVEVTDKGDVPEGYKVSRKEKRNFPLILESPSPNQTSLYFCASSLEWGSNEKLFFGSGTQLSVL.

The CDR3, as DNA: TGTGCCAGCAGCCAAGTCGCGACAGGGTCCGGAAACACCATATATTTT. Encoded protein: CASSQVATGSGNTIYF. V gene TRBV3-1 (or the pseudogene TRBV3-2) combines with J gene TRBJ1-3; 7 nucleotides agree with TRBD1. J was trimmed by 4 bases and V by 1 base; bases with no gene match: 7. Germline V lookup: CDR1 LGHDT, CDR2 YNNKEL (reference sequence). The CDR3 contains 16 residues.

The chain links TRBV5-1 to TRBJ2-5, with D possibly being TRBD2 (5 bases). V gave up 4 bases and J gave up 5 bases, with 9 bases separating them. Germline-derived CDR1 and CDR2 are SGHRS and YFSETQ. This CDR3 is built from 12 residues. This chain's CDR3 is CASSDTGETQYF. CDR3 bases: TGCGCCAGCAGCGACACGGGGGAGACCCAGTACTTC.

This chain connects TRBV18 to TRBJ1-1; D is unclear. The CDR3 runs 13 residues. V dropped 2 bases and J dropped 3 bases, with 7 bases sitting between them. CDR1 is KGHSH and CDR2 is LQKENI in the germline V gene. The CDR3 nucleotides read TGTGCCAGCTCACCAATTGAGGACACTGAAGCTTTCTTT. Translating gives CASSPIEDTEAFF.

The gene calls are TRBV5-4 and TRBJ2-1, with TRBD2 matching 7 bases. The germline gives CDR1 SGHNT, CDR2 YYREEE (reference sequence). The CDR3 extends over 15 amino acids. Trimming at V came to 0 bases and at J to 7 bases, leaving 7 bases not matched to a gene. As DNA, the CDR3 is TGTGCCAGCAGCTTGGGAGGAGCAGCGGGGAATGAGCAGTTCTTC. This encodes CASSLGGAAGNEQFF.

The rearrangement uses TRBV30 and TRBJ2-3; no definite D call. V lost 2 bases and J 10 bases, leaving 10 bases between the germline ends. Germline V CDR1 and CDR2: GTSNPN, SVGIG (reference sequence). The CDR3 runs 11 residues. CDR3 residues: CAWSTRLPQYF. Written as DNA, the CDR3 is TGTGCCTGGAGTACCCGGCTACCGCAGTATTTT.

The chain recombines TRBV21-1 with TRBJ1-1; no DNA check was done on the table's D call, TRBD1. TRBV21-1 is annotated as a pseudogene. This CDR3 is 14 amino acids long. The CDR3 is CASSNPRGDTEAFF. The CDR3, as DNA: TGTGCCAGCAGCAACCCCAGGGGGGACACTGAAGCTTTCTTT.

This clone was counted between two and nine times. The chain joins TRBV7-2 to TRBJ2-7, with unresolved D. V was trimmed by 2 bases and J by 7 bases, leaving 12 bases between them. The CDR3 extends over 13 amino acids. In germline, CDR1 is SGHTA, CDR2 FQGNSA. The CDR3 sequence is CASSLTFDSEQYV. CDR3 sequence (DNA): TGTGCCAGCAGCTTAACGTTCGATTCGGAGCAGTACGTC.

The rearrangement uses TRBV19 and TRBJ1-3, with unresolved D. V gave up 6 bases and J gave up 0 bases, with 12 bases separating them. Germline CDR1 and CDR2: LNHDA and SQIVND (reference sequence). The CDR3 is made up of 15 amino acids. CDR3 residues: CASRPPGISGNTIYF. DNA for the CDR3: TGTGCCAGTAGGCCCCCGGGGATCTCTGGAAACACCATATATTTT.

The CDR3 DNA sequence: TGCGCCAGCAGCCAAGCTCCTAGAGGGGGTTCTCAGTACTTC. It yields the protein CASSQAPRGGSQYF. This chain uses TRBV4-3 with TRBJ2-4; possibly TRBD1 for D (6 bases). The ends were cut back, 1 base at V and 12 bases at J, with 16 bases in the middle. The CDR3 has 14 residues. CDR1 LGHNA and CDR2 YSLEER come from the germline V gene.

V usage is TRBV12-5 and J usage is TRBJ2-2, with unresolved D. V shed 2 bases and J shed 2 bases, with 9 bases lying between them. CDR1 is LGHNT and CDR2 is FRNRAP in the germline V gene. There are 15 residues in the CDR3. CDR3 loop: CASGLPRRNTGELFF. The CDR3 DNA reads TGTGCTAGTGGTTTGCCTCGCAGAAACACCGGGGAGCTGTTTTTT.

This clone was seen only a few times. The chain joins TRBV5-1 to TRBJ2-3; D perhaps matches TRBD1 (6 bases). CDR3 length: 14 residues. The germline V gene has CDR1 SGHRS and CDR2 YFSETQ. V lost 5 bases and J 6 bases, leaving 16 bases between the germline ends. CDR3 in amino acids: CASRTLGARDTQYF. The CDR3 DNA sequence: TGCGCCAGCAGGACCTTGGGGGCGCGGGATACGCAGTATTTT.

The gene calls are TRBV6-5 and TRBJ2-7; a possible D gene is TRBD1 (6 bases). The CDR3 loop spans 13 amino acids. Germline assignment: CDR1 MNHEY and CDR2 SVGAGI. Trimming took 6 bases from V and 4 from J, leaving 13 bases between them. CDR3 loop: CASRQGNLYEQYV. The CDR3 DNA sequence: TGTGCCAGCAGACAGGGAAATCTTTACGAGCAGTACGTC.

V gene TRBV9 combines with J gene TRBJ2-4; TRBD1 or TRBD2 may be the D gene (5 bases each). The CDR3 spans 14 residues. Per germline, CDR1 SGDLS and CDR2 YYNGEE. V was trimmed by 4 bases and J by 6 bases, leaving 14 bases between them. CDR3 in amino acids: CASSLGTAVNIQYF. DNA of the CDR3: TGTGCCAGCAGCCTTGGGACGGCCGTAAACATTCAGTACTTC.

This clone was counted once. This chain links TRBV2 with TRBJ1-1, with 11 positions matching TRBD1. The CDR3 has 14 residues. Germline values: CDR1 SNHLY, CDR2 FYNNEI. J was trimmed by 6 bases and V by 4 bases; bases with no gene match: 4. The CDR3 nucleotides are TGTGCCAGCAGTGGGACAGGGGGCTTATCTGAAGCTTTCTTT. This gives the protein CASSGTGGLSEAFF.

A remark on this clone: The junction departs from the called germline gene at one end, perhaps through a read error. The chain combines TRBV7-7 with TRBJ1-1, with 9 bases identical to TRBD1. Germline V gives CDR1 SSHAT, CDR2 FNYEAQ (reference sequence). This CDR3 is 14 amino acids long. The CDR3 nucleotides read TGTGCTAGCAGCCCGTGGACAGGGGTGGCTGAAGCTTTCTTT. Translation gives CASSPWTGVAEAFF.

The rearrangement joins TRBV11-3 to TRBJ1-1; a possible D gene is TRBD1 (6 bases). V shed 5 bases and J shed 11 bases, with 15 bases lying between them. This CDR3 region has 12 residues. Germline values: CDR1 SGHNT, CDR2 YENEEA. The CDR3 sequence: CASSLGGVGAFF. CDR3 DNA sequence: TGTGCCAGCAGCCTAGGGGGGGTCGGGGCTTTCTTT.

The gene calls are TRBV4-2 and TRBJ1-5; no clear D gene. The CDR3 runs 12 residues. V was cut by 0 bases and J by 3 bases, with 0 bases left in between. Germline CDR1 reads LGHNA; CDR2 reads YNFKEQ. In DNA, the CDR3 is TGTGCCAGCAGCCAAGACAATCAGCCCCAGCATTTT. Translation gives CASSQDNQPQHF.

This clone was observed once. The CDR3 reads CASRPGLAALTSSYNEQFF. The CDR3 bases are TGTGCCAGCAGACCGGGACTAGCGGCGCTTACCTCCTCCTACAATGAGCAGTTCTTC. The chain has TRBV11-2 and TRBJ2-1, with 11 bases fitting TRBD2. This CDR3 has 19 residues. V gave up 6 bases and J gave up 0 bases; unmatched junction bases: 13. Germline V CDR1 and CDR2: SGHAT, FQNNGV.

The chain carries TRBV28 and TRBJ1-3, with D possibly being TRBD1 (5 bases). The CDR3 spans 15 residues. V was shortened by 3 bases and J by 0 bases, with 9 bases between the two germline ends. Germline V gene lookup returns CDR1 MDHEN and CDR2 SYDVKM. CDR3 loop: CASSFGDLSGNTIYF. The DNA for the CDR3 is TGTGCCAGCAGTTTTGGGGACCTCTCTGGAAACACCATATATTTT.

V usage is TRBV28 and J usage is TRBJ1-2; a possible D gene is TRBD1 (5 bases). The V gene's germline CDR1 is MDHEN and CDR2 SYDVKM. V gave up 1 base and J gave up 1 base, with 10 bases separating them. The CDR3 runs 15 residues. The CDR3: CASSLSETVNYGYTF. In DNA, the CDR3 is TGTGCCAGCAGTTTATCGGAGACAGTTAACTATGGCTACACCTTC.

This chain joins TRBV3-1 (or the pseudogene TRBV3-2) and TRBJ1-4, with TRBD1 matching 11 bases. CDR3 length: 18 residues. In germline, CDR1 is LGHDT, CDR2 YNNKEL (reference sequence). Trimming at V came to 3 bases and at J to 7 bases, leaving 13 bases not matched to a gene. DNA of the CDR3: TGTGCCAGCAGCCAGGAATCCGGACAGGGACAGGGGGTTGAAAAACTGTTTTTT. It translates to CASSQESGQGQGVEKLFF.

The V and J genes are TRBV12-5 and TRBJ2-1, with D possibly TRBD1 on 5 matching bases. This CDR3 is built from 16 residues. With 2 bases removed from V and 1 base from J, the gap between germline ends came to 12 bases. Looked up from germline, CDR1 is LGHNT and CDR2 is FRNRAP. The CDR3 bases are TGTGCTAGTGGTTTGTCCAGGGCTACATCCTACAATGAGCAGTTCTTC. Translated: CASGLSRATSYNEQFF. Based on the CDR3 plus reference TRBV12-5 and TRBJ2-1, the full variable domain is DARVTQTPRHKVTEMGQEVTMRCQPILGHNTVFWYRQTMMQGLELLAYFRNRAPLDDSGMPKDRFSAEMPDATLATLKIQPSEPRDSAVYFCASGLSRATSYNEQFFGPGTRLTVL.

This rearrangement joins TRBV27 to TRBJ2-5; 8 positions match TRBD1. V shed 10 bases and J 2 bases; nucleotides not matched to a gene: 9. This CDR3 spans 14 amino acids. From germline, CDR1 is MNHEY and CDR2 SMNVEV (reference sequence). Written as DNA, the CDR3 is TGTGCCACTTCGACAGGGGCCACACAAGAGACCCAGTACTTC. Its translation is CATSTGATQETQYF.

The rearrangement uses TRBV5-5 and TRBJ2-7; possible D gene TRBD1, 6 bases. The ends were cut back, 0 bases at V and 2 bases at J, with 12 bases in the middle. The V gene's germline CDR1 is SGHKS and CDR2 YYEKEE (reference sequence). The CDR3 extends over 15 amino acids. CDR3 loop: CASSLEWGHAYEQYF. The CDR3 nucleotides read TGTGCCAGCAGCTTGGAGTGGGGACATGCCTACGAGCAGTACTTC.

The DNA of the CDR3 is TGTGCCAGCAGCCAAATGAGGAGCAATGAGCAGTTCTTC. Its protein product is CASSQMRSNEQFF. The chain uses TRBV3-1 (or the pseudogene TRBV3-2) and TRBJ2-1; D unresolved. Germline CDR1 LGHDT, CDR2 YNNKEL (reference sequence). CDR3 length: 13 residues. V lost 2 bases and J 6 bases, leaving 8 bases between the germline ends.

The rearrangement joins TRBV6-5 to TRBJ1-2; 7 bases are a match to TRBD1. The junction had 10 bases not matched to a gene; V was cut back by 4 bases and J by 2 bases. Germline V gene data show CDR1 as MNHEY and CDR2 as SVGAGI. This CDR3 contains 16 residues. The CDR3 DNA reads TGTGCCAGCAGTTCCAAATCGACAGGGCCGAACTATGGCTACACCTTC. Translated, it gives CASSSKSTGPNYGYTF.